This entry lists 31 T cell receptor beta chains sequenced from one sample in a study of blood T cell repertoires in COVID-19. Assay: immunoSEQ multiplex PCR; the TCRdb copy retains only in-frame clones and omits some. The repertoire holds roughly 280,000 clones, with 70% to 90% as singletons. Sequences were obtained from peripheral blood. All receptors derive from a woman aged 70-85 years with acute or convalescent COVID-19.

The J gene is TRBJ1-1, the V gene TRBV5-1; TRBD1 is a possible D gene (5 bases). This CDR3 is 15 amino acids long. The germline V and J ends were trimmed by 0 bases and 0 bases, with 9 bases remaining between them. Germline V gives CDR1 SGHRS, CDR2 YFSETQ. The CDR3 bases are TGCGCCAGCAGCTTGGGGCGGACACTGAACACTGAAGCTTTCTTT. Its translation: CASSLGRTLNTEAFF.

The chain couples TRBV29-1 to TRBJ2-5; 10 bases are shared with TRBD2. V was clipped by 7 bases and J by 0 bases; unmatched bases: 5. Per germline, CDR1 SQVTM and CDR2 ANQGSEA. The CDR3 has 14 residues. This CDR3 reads CSAGGLANQETQYF. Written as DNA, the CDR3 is TGCAGCGCGGGGGGACTAGCGAACCAAGAGACCCAGTACTTC.

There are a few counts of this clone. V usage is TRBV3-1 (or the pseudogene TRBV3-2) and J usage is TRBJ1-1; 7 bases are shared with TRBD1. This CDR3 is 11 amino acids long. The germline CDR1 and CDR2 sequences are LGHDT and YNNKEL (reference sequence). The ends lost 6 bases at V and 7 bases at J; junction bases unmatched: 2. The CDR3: CASRTGSEAFF. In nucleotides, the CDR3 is TGTGCCAGCAGGACAGGGAGTGAAGCTTTCTTT.

The CDR3 DNA reads TGTGCCAGCAGCAACAGGGGTGAAAAACTGTTTTTT. It translates to CASSNRGEKLFF. The chain recombines TRBV14 with TRBJ1-4; 7 bases agree with TRBD1. The ends lost 5 bases at V and 7 bases at J; junction bases unmatched: 1. The CDR3 has 12 amino acids. Germline V lookup: CDR1 SGHDN, CDR2 FVKESK.

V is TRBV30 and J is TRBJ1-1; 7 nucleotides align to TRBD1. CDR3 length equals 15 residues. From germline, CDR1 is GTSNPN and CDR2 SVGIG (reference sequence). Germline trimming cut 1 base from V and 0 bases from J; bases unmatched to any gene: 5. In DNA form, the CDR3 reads TGTGCCTGGAGTGGACAGGGAGAGGTGAACACTGAAGCTTTCTTT. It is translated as CAWSGQGEVNTEAFF.

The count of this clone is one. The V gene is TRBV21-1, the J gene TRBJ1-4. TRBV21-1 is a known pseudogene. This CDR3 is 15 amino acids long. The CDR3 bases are TGTGCCAGCAGCCCCGTTGGCCGGGTCTCCGAAAAACTGTTTTTT. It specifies CASSPVGRVSEKLFF.

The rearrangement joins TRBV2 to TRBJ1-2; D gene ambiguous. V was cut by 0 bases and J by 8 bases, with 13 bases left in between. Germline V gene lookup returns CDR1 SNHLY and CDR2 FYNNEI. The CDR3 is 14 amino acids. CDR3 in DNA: TGTGCCAGCAGTGAAGCGGCAGGTTTTGGCGGCTACACCTTC. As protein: CASSEAAGFGGYTF.

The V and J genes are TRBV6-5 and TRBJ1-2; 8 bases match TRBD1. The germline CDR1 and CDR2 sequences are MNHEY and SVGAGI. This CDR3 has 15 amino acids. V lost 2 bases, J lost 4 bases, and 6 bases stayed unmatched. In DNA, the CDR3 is TGTGCCAGCAGTTACAGGGGGGACAGGCGCTATGGCTACACCTTC. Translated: CASSYRGDRRYGYTF.

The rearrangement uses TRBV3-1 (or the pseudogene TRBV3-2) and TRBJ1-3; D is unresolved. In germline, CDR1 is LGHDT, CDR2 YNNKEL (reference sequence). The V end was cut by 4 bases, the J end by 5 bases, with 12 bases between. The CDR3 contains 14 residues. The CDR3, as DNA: TGTGCCAGCAGCCCCACCGGGGTCCGAAACACCATATATTTT. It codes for CASSPTGVRNTIYF.

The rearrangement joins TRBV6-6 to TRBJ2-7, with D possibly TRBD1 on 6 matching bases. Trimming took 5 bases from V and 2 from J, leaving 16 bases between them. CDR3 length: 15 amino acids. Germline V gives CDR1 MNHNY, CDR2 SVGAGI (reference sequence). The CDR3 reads CASSSDRRRTYEQYF. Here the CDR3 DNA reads TGTGCCAGCAGTAGCGACAGGAGGAGAACCTACGAGCAGTACTTC.

This CDR3 reads CASSTNVGAGELHGYTF. The CDR3 bases are TGTGCCAGCAGCACCAATGTGGGGGCGGGAGAACTTCATGGCTACACCTTC. V is TRBV13 and J is TRBJ1-2, with D possibly matching TRBD1 (6 bases). The V and J ends lost 5 bases and 6 bases respectively, with 25 bases between them. The CDR3 loop spans 17 amino acids. Looked up from germline, CDR1 is PRHDT and CDR2 is FYEKMQ (reference sequence).

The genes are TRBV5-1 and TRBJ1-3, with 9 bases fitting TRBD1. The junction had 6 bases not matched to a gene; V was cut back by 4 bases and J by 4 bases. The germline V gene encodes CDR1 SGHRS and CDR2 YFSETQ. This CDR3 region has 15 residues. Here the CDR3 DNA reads TGCGCCAGCAGCCAACAGGGGGCTGGGGGAAACACCATATATTTT. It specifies CASSQQGAGGNTIYF.

The chain's CDR3 is CASSLGDRRFSPNYGYTF. CDR3 in DNA: TGTGCCAGCAGCTTAGGGGATAGGAGGTTCTCCCCTAACTATGGCTACACCTTC. The chain couples TRBV11-2 to TRBJ1-2; the D is unclear. The V end was cut by 1 base, the J end by 0 bases, with 18 bases between. The V gene's germline CDR1 is SGHAT and CDR2 FQNNGV. The CDR3 consists of 18 residues.

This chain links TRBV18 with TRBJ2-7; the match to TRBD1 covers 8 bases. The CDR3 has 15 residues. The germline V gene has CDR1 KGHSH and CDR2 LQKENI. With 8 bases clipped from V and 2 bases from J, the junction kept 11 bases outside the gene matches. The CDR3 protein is CASAIAQGAPYEQYF. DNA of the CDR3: TGTGCCAGCGCTATCGCTCAGGGGGCCCCCTACGAGCAGTACTTC.

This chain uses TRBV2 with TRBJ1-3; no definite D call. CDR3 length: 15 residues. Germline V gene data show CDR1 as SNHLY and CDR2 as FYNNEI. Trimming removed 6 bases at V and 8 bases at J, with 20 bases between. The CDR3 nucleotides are TGTGCCAGCAGACAATCCGCGTCGAGAGGGCACACCATATATTTT. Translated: CASRQSASRGHTIYF.

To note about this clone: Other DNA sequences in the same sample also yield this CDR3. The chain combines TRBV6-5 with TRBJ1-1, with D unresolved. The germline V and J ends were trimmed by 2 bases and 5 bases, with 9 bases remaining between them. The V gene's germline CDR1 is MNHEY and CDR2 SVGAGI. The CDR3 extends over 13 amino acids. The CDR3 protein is CASSYRGSTEAFF. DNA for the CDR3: TGTGCCAGCAGTTACCGGGGAAGTACTGAAGCTTTCTTT.

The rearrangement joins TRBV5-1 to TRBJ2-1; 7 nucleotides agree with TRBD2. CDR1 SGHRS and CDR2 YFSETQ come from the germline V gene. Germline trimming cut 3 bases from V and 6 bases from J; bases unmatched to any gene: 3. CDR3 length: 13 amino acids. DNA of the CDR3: TGCGCCAGCAGCTGGGGGGGAGCCAATGAGCAGTTCTTC. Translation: CASSWGGANEQFF.

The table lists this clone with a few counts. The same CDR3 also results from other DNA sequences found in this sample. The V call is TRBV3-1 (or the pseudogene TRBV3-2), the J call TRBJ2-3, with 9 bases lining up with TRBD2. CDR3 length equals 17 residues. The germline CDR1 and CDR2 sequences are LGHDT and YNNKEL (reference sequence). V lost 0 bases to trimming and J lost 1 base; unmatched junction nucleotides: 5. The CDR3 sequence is CASSQDRLAGGTDTQYF. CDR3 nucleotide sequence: TGTGCCAGCAGCCAAGACCGTTTAGCGGGGGGCACAGATACGCAGTATTTT.

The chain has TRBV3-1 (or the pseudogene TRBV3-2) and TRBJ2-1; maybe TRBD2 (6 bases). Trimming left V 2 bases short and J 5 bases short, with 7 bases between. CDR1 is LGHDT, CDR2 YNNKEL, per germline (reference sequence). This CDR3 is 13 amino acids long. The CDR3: CASSQRGNNEQFF. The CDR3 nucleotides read TGTGCCAGCAGCCAACGCGGGAACAATGAGCAGTTCTTC.

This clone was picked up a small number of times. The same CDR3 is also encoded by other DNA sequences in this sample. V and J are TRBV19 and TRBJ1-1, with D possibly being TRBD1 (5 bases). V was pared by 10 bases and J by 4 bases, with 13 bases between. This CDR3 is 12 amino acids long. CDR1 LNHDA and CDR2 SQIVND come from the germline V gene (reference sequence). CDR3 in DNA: TGTGCCACCGATCCTAGGGGCACTGAAGCTTTCTTT. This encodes CATDPRGTEAFF.

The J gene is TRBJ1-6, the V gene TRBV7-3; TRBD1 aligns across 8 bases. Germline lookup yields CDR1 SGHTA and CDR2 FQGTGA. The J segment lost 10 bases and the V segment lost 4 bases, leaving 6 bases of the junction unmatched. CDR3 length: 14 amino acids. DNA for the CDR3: TGTGCCAGCAGCTCAGGACAGGGAAGATCACCCCTCCACTTT. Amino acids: CASSSGQGRSPLHF.

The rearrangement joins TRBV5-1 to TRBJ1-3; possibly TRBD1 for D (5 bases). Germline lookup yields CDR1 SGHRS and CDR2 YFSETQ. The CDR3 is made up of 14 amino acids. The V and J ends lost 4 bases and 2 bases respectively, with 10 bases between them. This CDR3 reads CASSQGGTGNTIYF. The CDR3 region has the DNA TGCGCCAGCAGCCAGGGAGGGACTGGAAACACCATATATTTT.

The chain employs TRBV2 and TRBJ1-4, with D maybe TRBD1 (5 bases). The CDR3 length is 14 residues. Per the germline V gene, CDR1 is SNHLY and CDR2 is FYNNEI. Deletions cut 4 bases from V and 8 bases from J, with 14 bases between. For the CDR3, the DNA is TGTGCCAGCAGTGGCTCAGGGTGGCGGGAAAAACTGTTTTTT. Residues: CASSGSGWREKLFF.

The CDR3 reads CASSSRTAMNTEAFF. CDR3 sequence (DNA): TGTGCCAGCAGCTCTCGGACAGCGATGAACACTGAAGCTTTCTTT. This sequence joins TRBV5-6 and TRBJ1-1; TRBD1 is a possible D gene (6 bases). V was clipped by 3 bases and J by 0 bases, with 12 bases between them. The CDR3 length is 15 residues. Germline values: CDR1 SGHDT, CDR2 YYEEEE.

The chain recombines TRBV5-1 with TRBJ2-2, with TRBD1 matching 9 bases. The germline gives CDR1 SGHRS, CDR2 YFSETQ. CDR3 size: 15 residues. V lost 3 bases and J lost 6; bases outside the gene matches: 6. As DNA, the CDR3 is TGCGCCAGCAGCTCCGATAGACAGGGGGCCGGGGAGCTGTTTTTT. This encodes CASSSDRQGAGELFF.

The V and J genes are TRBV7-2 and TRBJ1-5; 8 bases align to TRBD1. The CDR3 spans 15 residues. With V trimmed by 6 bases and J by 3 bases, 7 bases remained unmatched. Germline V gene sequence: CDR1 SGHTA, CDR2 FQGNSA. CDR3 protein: CASRRGQGANQPQHF. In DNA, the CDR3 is TGTGCCAGCAGACGCGGACAGGGCGCCAATCAGCCCCAGCATTTT.

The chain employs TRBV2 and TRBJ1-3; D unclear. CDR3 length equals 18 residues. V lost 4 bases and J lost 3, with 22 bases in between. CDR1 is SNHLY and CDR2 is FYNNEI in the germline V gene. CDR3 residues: CASSVGWGRERLGNTIYF. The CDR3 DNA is TGTGCCAGCAGTGTCGGGTGGGGTAGGGAGCGCCTTGGAAACACCATATATTTT.

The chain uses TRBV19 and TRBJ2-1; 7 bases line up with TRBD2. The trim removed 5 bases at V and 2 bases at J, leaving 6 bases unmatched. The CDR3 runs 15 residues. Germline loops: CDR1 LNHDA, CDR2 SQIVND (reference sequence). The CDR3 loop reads CASSPSRGAYNEQFF. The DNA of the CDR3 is TGTGCCAGTAGTCCTTCCCGGGGGGCCTACAATGAGCAGTTCTTC.

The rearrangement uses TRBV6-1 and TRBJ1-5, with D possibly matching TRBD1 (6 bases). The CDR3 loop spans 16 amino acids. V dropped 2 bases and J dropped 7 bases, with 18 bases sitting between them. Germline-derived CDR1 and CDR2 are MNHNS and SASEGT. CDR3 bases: TGTGCCAGCAGTGAATTAAAAAGGGCGGGGGGCCAGCCCCAGCATTTT. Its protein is CASSELKRAGGQPQHF.

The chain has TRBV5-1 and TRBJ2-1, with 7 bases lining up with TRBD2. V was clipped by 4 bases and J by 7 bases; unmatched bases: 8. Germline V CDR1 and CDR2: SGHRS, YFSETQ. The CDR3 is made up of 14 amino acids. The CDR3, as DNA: TGCGCCAGCAGCAGGGACTATTTTTTGAATGAGCAGTTCTTC. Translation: CASSRDYFLNEQFF.

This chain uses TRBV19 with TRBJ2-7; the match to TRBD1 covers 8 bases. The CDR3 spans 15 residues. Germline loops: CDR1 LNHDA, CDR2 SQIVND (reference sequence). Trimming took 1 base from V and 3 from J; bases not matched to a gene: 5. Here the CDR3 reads CASSIGTGPFYEQYF. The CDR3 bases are TGTGCCAGTAGTATAGGGACAGGGCCATTCTACGAGCAGTACTTC. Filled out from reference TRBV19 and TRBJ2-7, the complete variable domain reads DGGITQSPKYLFRKEGQNVTLSCEQNLNHDAMYWYRQDPGQGLRLIYYSQIVNDFQKGDIAEGYSVSREKKESFPLTVTSAQKNPTAFYLCASSIGTGPFYEQYFGPGTRLTVT.